The present entry profiles one TCR beta chain with its context. Its antigen is as yet unknown. The data stem from a study of response to subunit inactivated influenza vaccine. Regarding the study as a whole: The authors proposed limited new T cell recruitment per seasonal influenza vaccination.

TCRdb called the RT-PCR reads again in MiXCR, with one record for every CDR3 protein. The table includes 610,000 or so distinct CDR3 sequences, 13% to 15% detected once. The CDR3 covers 14 residues. V lost 3 bases and J lost 4; bases outside the gene matches: 5. Germline CDR1 DFQATT, CDR2 SNEGSKA (reference sequence). This receptor was identified in a man in his fifties or sixties who received an inactivated influenza vaccine. The starting material was PBMCs from blood, obtained less than 13 days after vaccination. The rearrangement uses TRBV20-1 and TRBJ1-3; 8 positions match TRBD1. Here the CDR3 reads CSASQGARGNTIYF. The CDR3 DNA reads as TGCAGTGCTAGCCAGGGGGCAAGAGGAAACACCATATATTTT.